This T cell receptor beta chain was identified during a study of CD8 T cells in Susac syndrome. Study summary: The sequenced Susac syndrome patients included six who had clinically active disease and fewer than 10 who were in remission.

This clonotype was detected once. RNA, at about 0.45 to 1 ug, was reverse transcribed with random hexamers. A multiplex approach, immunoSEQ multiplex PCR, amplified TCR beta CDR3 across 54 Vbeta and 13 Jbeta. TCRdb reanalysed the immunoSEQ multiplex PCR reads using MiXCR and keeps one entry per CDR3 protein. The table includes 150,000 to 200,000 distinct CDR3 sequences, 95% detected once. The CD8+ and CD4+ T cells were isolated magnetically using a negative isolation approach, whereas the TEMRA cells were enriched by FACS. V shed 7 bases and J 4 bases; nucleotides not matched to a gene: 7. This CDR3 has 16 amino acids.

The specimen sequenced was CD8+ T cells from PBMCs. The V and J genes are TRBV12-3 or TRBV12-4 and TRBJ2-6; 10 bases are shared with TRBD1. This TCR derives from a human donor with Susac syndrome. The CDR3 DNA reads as TGTGCCAGCACCACGGGGACAGGGGTAGGGGCCAACGTCCTGACTTTC. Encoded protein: CASTTGTGVGANVLTF.